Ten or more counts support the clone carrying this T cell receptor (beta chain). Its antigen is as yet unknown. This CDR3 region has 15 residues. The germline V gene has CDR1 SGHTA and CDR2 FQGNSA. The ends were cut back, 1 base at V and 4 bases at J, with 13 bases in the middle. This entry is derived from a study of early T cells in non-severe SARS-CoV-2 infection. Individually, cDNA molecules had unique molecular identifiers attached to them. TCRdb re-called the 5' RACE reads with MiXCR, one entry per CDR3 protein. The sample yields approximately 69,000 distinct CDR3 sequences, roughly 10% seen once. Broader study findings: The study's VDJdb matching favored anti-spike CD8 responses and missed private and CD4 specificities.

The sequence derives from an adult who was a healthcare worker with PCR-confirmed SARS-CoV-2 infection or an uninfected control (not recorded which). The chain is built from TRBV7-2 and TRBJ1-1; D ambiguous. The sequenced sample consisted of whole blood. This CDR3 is CASSLGTRRGTEAFF. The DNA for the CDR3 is TGTGCCAGCAGCTTAGGTACGAGGCGAGGCACTGAAGCTTTCTTT.